The present T cell receptor beta chain was sequenced within a study of cytomegalovirus exposure and HLA in healthy donors. Study observations and caveats: As was reported, the HLA-A and HLA-B alleles of most subjects were accurately predicted from TCR beta sequences. A later analysis reportedly identified an Asian-associated ancestry cluster as carrying fewer N-insertions than the approximately 730-donor mean.

The V end was cut by 2 bases, the J end by 6 bases, with 9 bases between. Germline V gene lookup returns CDR1 SGHTA and CDR2 FQGTGA. This CDR3 spans 13 amino acids. Researchers ran the PCR with 60 Vbeta and 13 Jbeta primers. Profiled with immunoSEQ multiplex PCR; TCRdb holds only in-frame clones, not every one. The top ten clones hold roughly 1.4% of a sample with approximately 160,000 clones, roughly 80% of them seen once. Donors likely had unrecorded immune exposures despite being nominally healthy when sampled. Comment on this clone: Its antigen is not identified.

Material for sequencing was PBMCs. The J gene is TRBJ2-3, the V gene TRBV7-3; D uncertain. The source is a man aged 50 to 59 in good health and CMV-seropositive. CDR3 region: CASSLGSFDTQYF. CDR3 in DNA: TGTGCCAGCAGCTTAGGCAGTTTCGATACGCAGTATTTT.